This T cell receptor (beta chain) is from a study of CD8 T cells in ankylosing spondylitis. Regarding the study as a whole: Disease-linked clones bore a CD8+ phenotype, appearing relatively rarely in peripheral blood. Significant enrichment of disease-linked clones was reported in matched ankylosing spondylitis synovial fluid.

One entry per CDR3 protein results from TCRdb running MiXCR on the 5' RACE reads. The repertoire has some 350,000 distinct CDR3 sequences, roughly 14% of them found once; the top ten carry roughly 1.1%. This clonotype was seen a handful of times. Its antigen is currently unknown. The CDR3 is 15 amino acids. The genes are TRBV21-1 and TRBJ2-7; TRBD1, as called in the table, went unchecked against the DNA. TRBV21-1 is annotated as a pseudogene. The TCR sequence derives from a male donor with ankylosing spondylitis or in good health (not recorded which). Sequencing was done on a sample of blood, either unsorted or a sorted T cell fraction (not recorded which). CDR3 sequence reads: CASSNCPGRYYEQYF. CDR3 in DNA: TGTGCCAGCAGCAACTGTCCCGGACGGTACTACGAGCAGTACTTC.